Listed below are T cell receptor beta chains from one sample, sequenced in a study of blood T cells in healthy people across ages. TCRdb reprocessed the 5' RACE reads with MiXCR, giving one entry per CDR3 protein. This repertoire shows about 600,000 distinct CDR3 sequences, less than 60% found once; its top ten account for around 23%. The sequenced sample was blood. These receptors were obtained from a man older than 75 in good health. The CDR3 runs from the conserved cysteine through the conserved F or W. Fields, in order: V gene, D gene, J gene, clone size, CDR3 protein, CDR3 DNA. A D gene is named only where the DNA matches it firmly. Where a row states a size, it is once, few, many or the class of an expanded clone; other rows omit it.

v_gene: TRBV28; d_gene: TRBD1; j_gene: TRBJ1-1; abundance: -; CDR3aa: CAAYGPGQRTEAFF; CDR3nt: TGTGCCGCTTACGGGCCGGGACAGAGGACTGAAGCTTTCTTT
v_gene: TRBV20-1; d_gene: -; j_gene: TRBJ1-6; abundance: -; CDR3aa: CSARDPAGTGPLPLHF; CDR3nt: TGCAGTGCTAGAGATCCCGCCGGGACTGGACCCTTACCCCTCCACTTT
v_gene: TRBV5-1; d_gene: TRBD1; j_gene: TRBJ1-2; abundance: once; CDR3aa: CASSPRSDRVFYGYTF; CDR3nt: TGCGCCAGCAGCCCGAGGTCAGACAGGGTTTTCTATGGCTACACCTTC
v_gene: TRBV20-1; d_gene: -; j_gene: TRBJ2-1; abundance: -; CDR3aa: CSADAGSKKEQFF; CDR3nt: TGCAGTGCGGACGCCGGGTCTAAGAAGGAGCAGTTCTTC
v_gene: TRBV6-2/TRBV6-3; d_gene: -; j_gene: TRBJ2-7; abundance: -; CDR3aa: CATFTPYEQYF; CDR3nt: TGTGCCACCTTCACTCCCTACGAGCAGTACTTC
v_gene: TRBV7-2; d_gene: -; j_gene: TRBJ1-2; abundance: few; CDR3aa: CASSKPTENYGYTF; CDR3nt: TGTGCCAGTTCGAAACCGACCGAGAACTATGGCTACACCTTC
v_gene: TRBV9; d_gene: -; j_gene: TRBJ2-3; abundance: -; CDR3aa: CASSVGVVATDTQYF; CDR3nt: TGTGCCAGCAGCGTAGGTGTAGTAGCCACAGATACGCAGTATTTT
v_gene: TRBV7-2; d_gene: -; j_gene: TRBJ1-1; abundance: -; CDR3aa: CASSLLGPEAFF; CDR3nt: TGTGCCAGCAGCCTCCTTGGTCCTGAAGCTTTCTTT
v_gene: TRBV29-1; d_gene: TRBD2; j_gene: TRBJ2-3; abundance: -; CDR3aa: CSVRRGLAGTDTQYF; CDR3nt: TGCAGCGTTAGAAGGGGACTAGCAGGCACAGATACGCAGTATTTT
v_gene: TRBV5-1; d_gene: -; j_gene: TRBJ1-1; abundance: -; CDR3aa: CASSLSVRQNTEAFF; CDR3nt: TGCGCCAGCAGCTTAAGTGTGAGACAGAACACTGAAGCTTTCTTT
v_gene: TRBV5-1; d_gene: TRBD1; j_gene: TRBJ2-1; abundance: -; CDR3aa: CASSLVGGNFDEQFF; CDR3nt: TGCGCCAGCAGCTTGGTAGGGGGCAATTTCGACGAGCAGTTCTTC
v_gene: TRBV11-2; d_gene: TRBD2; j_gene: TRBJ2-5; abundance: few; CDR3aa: CASSLEVASGRMKETQYF; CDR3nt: TGTGCCAGCAGCTTAGAAGTAGCTAGCGGGAGAATGAAAGAGACCCAGTACTTC
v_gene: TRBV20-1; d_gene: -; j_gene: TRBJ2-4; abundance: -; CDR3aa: CSARNRFLAKNIQYF; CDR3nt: TGCAGTGCTAGAAACAGGTTTCTAGCCAAAAACATTCAGTACTTC
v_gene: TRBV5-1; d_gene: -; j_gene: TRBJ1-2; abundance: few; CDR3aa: CASSLYREAYGYTF; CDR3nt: TGCGCCAGCAGCTTGTACAGGGAGGCCTATGGCTACACCTTC
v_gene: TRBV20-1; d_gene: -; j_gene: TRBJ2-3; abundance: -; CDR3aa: CSARGQAGPLGDTQYF; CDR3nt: TGCAGTGCTAGAGGACAGGCAGGGCCCTTGGGGGATACGCAGTATTTT
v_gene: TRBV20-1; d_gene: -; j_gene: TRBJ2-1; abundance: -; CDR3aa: CSARSRISYNEQFF; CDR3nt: TGCAGTGCCCGATCCCGAATCTCCTACAATGAGCAGTTCTTC
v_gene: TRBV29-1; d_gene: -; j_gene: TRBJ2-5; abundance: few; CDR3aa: CSVEGLAWRGGTQYF; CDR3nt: TGCAGCGTTGAAGGCCTAGCGTGGAGGGGAGGGACCCAGTACTTC
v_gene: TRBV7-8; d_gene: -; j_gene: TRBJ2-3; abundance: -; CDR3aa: CASSSPFEIRTDTQYF; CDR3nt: TGTGCCAGCAGCTCCCCCTTTGAAATTCGCACAGATACGCAGTATTTT
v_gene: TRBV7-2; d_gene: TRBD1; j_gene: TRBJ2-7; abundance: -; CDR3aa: CASSSSRDSYEQYF; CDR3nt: TGTGCCAGCAGCTCTTCCCGGGACAGCTACGAGCAGTACTTC
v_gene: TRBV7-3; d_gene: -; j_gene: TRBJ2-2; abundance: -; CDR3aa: CASSRSPGQNTGELFF; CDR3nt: TGTGCCAGCAGCCGCTCCCCAGGACAGAACACCGGGGAGCTGTTTTTT
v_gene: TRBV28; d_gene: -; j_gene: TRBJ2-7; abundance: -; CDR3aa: CASRTPRVHEQYF; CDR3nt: TGTGCCAGCAGGACCCCCAGGGTCCACGAGCAGTACTTC
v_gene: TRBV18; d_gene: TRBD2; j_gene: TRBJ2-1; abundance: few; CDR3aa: CASSSGLADYNEQFF; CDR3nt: TGTGCCAGCTCATCCGGACTAGCGGACTACAATGAGCAGTTCTTC
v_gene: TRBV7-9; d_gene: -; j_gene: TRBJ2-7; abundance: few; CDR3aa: CASSLVDSVHEQYF; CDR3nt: TGTGCCAGCAGCTTAGTCGACAGCGTCCACGAGCAGTACTTC
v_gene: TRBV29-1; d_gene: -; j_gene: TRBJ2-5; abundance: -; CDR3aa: CGVGTPLETQYF; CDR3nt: TGCGGCGTCGGGACCCCCTTGGAGACCCAGTACTTC
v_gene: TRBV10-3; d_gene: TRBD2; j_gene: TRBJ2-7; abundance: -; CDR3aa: CAISAGLAGGLSYEQYF; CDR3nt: TGTGCCATCAGTGCTGGACTAGCGGGGGGGCTGTCCTACGAGCAGTACTTC
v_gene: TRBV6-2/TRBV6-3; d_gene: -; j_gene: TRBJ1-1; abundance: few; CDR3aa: CASREPARGNTEAFF; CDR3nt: TGTGCCAGCCGCGAGCCCGCCAGGGGAAACACTGAAGCTTTCTTT
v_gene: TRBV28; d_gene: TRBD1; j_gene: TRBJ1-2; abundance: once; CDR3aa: CASSSQGGGNYGYTF; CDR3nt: TGTGCCAGCAGTTCCCAGGGGGGAGGGAACTATGGCTACACCTTC
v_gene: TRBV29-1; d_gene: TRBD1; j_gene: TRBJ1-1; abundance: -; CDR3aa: CSAATGVGYTEAFF; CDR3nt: TGCAGCGCCGCGACAGGGGTGGGGTACACTGAAGCTTTCTTT
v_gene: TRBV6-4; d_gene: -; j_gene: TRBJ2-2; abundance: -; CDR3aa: CASSDSNKGSGELFF; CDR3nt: TGTGCCAGCAGTGACTCGAATAAAGGGTCCGGGGAGCTGTTTTTT
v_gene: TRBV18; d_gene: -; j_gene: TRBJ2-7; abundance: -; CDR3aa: CASSEHRDTLYEQYF; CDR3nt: TGTGCCAGCTCAGAGCATCGGGACACCCTCTACGAGCAGTACTTC
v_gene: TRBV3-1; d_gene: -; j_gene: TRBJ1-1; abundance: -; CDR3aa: CASSHGTREAFF; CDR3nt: TGTGCCAGCAGCCATGGGACACGCGAAGCTTTCTTT
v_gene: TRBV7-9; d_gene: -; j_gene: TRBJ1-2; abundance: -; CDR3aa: CASSFGERGYGYTF; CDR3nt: TGTGCCAGCAGCTTTGGGGAACGGGGCTATGGCTACACCTTC
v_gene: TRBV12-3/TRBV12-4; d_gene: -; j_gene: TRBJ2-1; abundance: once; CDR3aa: CASRSFSDEQFF; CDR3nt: TGTGCCAGCAGATCCTTCAGCGATGAGCAGTTCTTC
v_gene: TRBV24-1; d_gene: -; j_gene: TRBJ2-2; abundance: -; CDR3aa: CATSARSVGELFF; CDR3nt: TGTGCCACCAGTGCCCGTAGTGTCGGGGAGCTGTTTTTT
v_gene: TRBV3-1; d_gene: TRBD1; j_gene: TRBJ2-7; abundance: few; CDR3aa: CASSLGTGRQAEQYF; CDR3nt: TGTGCCAGCAGCCTAGGGACAGGTCGGCAGGCCGAGCAGTACTTC
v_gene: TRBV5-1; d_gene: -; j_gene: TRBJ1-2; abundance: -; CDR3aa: CASFDSPSVYGYTF; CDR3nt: TGCGCCAGCTTTGACTCGCCCTCAGTTTATGGCTACACCTTC
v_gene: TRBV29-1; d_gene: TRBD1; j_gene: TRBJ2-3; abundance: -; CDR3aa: CSVETGQSTDTQYF; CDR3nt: TGCAGCGTAGAGACAGGGCAGAGCACAGATACGCAGTATTTT
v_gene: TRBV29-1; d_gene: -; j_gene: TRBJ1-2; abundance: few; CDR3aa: CSVVRGERYTF; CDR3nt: TGCAGCGTTGTGCGGGGGGAGCGCTACACCTTC
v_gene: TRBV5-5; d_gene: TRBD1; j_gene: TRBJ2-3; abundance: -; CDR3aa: CASSLRGTGSVYTQYF; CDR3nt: TGTGCCAGCAGCTTGCGAGGGACAGGGAGTGTCTATACGCAGTATTTT
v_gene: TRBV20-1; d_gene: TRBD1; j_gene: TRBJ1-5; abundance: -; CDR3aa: CSARDRAGGAPQHF; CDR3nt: TGCAGTGCTAGAGATCGGGCAGGGGGGGCGCCCCAGCATTTT
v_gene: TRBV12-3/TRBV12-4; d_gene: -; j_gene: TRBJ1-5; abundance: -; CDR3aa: CASSVSGFRSNQPQHF; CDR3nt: TGTGCCAGCAGTGTCTCAGGTTTTCGTAGCAATCAGCCCCAGCATTTT
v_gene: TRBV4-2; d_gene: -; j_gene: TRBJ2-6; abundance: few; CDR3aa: CASSQGGVRSGANVLTF; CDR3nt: TGTGCCAGCAGCCAAGGGGGGGTTCGCTCTGGGGCCAACGTCCTGACTTTC
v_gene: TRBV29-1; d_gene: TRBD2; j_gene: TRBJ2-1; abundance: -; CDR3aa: CSAERHTSGGRNNEQFF; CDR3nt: TGCAGCGCAGAAAGGCATACTAGCGGCGGCAGGAACAATGAGCAGTTCTTC
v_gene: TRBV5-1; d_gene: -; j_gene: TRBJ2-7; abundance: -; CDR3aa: CASSPRGDYEQYF; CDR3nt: TGCGCCAGCAGCCCCCGGGGAGATTACGAGCAGTACTTC
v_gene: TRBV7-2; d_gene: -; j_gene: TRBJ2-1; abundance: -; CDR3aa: CASKTPIGYNEQFF; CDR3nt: TGTGCCAGCAAAACTCCAATTGGCTACAATGAGCAGTTCTTC
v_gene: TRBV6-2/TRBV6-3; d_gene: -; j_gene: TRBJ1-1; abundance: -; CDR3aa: CASSRQINMNTEAFF; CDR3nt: TGTGCCAGCAGCAGACAGATCAACATGAACACTGAAGCTTTCTTT
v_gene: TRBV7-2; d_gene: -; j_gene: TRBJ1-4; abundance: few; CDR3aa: CASSLGIGPQDEKLFF; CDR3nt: TGTGCCAGCAGCTTAGGGATTGGCCCCCAAGATGAAAAACTGTTTTTT
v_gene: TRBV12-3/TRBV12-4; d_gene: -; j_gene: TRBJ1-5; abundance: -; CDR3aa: CASTLYGDSNQPQHF; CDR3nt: TGTGCCAGCACCCTTTACGGGGATAGCAATCAGCCCCAGCATTTT